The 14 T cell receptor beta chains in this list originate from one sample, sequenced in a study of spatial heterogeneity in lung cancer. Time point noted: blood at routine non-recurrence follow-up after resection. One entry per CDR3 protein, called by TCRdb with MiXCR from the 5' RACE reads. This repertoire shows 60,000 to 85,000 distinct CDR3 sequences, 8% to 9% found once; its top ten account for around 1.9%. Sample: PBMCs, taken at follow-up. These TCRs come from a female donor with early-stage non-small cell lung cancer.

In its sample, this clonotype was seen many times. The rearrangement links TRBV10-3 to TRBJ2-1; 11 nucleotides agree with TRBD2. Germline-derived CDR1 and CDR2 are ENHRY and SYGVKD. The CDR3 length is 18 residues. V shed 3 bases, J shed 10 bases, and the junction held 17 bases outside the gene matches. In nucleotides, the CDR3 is TGTGCCATCAGTGAATCTCGGCTAGCGGGAGGCTCTTTCGGGGAGCAGTTCTTC. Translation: CAISESRLAGGSFGEQFF.

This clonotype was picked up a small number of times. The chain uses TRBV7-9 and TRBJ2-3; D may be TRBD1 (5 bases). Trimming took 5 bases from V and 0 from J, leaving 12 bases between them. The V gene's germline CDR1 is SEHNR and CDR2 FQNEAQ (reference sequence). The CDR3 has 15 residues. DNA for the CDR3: TGTGCCAGCAGCCCGGTACGACAGAGCACAGATACGCAGTATTTT. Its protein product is CASSPVRQSTDTQYF.

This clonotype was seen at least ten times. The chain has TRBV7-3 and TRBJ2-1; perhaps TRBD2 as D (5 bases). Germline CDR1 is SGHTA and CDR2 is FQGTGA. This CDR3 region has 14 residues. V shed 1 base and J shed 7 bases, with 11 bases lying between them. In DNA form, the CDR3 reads TGTGCCAGCAGCTTAAGTAGCGAGACAAATGAGCAGTTCTTC. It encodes CASSLSSETNEQFF. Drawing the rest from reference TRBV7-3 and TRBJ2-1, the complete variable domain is GAGVSQTPSNKVTEKGKYVELRCDPISGHTALYWYRQSLGQGPEFLIYFQGTGAADDSGLPNDRFFAVRPEGSVSTLKIQRTERGDSAVYLCASSLSSETNEQFFGPGTRLTVL.

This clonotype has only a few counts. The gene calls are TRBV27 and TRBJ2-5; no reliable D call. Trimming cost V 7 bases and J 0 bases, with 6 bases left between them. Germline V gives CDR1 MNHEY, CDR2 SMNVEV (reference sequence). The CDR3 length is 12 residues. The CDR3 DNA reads TGTGCCAGCATTGACGACCAAGAGACCCAGTACTTC. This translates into CASIDDQETQYF.

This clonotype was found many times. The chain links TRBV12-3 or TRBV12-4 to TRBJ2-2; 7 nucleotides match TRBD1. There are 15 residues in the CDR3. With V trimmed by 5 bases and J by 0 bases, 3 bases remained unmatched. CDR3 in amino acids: CASSPGQSNTGELFF. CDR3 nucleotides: TGTGCCAGCAGTCCGGGACAGTCGAACACCGGGGAGCTGTTTTTT.

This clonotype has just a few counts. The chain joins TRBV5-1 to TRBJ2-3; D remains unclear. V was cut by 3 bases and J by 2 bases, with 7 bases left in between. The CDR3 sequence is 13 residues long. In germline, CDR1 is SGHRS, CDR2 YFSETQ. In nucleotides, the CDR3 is TGCGCCAGCAGCTCAAAATACACAGATACGCAGTATTTT. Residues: CASSSKYTDTQYF.

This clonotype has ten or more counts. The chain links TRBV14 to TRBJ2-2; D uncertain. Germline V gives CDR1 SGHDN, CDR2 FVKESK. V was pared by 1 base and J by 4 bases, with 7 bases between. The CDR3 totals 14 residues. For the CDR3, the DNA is TGTGCCAGCAGCCAAGCGGTCAGCACCGGGGAGCTGTTTTTT. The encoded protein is CASSQAVSTGELFF.

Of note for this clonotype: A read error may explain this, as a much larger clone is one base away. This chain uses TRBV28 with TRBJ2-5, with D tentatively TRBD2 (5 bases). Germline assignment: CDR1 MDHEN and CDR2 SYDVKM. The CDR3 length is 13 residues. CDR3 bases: TGTGCCAGCAGGGATGGAGGACGAGAGACCCTGTACTTC. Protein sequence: CASRDGGRETLYF.

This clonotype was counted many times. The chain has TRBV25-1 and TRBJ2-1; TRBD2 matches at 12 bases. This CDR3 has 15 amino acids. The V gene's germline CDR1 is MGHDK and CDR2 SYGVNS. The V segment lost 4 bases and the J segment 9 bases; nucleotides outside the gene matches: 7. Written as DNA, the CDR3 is TGTGCCAGCAGTGGACTAGCGGGAGTACGTGGTGAGCAGTTCTTC. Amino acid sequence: CASSGLAGVRGEQFF.

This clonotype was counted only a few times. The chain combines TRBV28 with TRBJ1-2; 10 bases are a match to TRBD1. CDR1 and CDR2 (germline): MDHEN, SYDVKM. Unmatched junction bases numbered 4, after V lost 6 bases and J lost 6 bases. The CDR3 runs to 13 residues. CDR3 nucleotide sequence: TGTGCCAGCAGGTCGGGACAGGGGAATGGCTACACCTTC. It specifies CASRSGQGNGYTF.

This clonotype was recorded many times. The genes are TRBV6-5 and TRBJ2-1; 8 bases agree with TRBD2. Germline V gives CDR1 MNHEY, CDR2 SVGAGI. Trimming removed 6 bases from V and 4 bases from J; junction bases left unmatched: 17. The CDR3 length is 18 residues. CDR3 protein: CASSPTRPGGDFYNEQFF. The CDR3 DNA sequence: TGTGCCAGCAGCCCTACCCGCCCGGGAGGGGATTTTTACAATGAGCAGTTCTTC.

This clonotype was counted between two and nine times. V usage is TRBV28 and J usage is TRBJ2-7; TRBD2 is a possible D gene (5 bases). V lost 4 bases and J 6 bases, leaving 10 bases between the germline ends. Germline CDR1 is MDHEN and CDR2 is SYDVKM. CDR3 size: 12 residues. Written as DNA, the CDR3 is TGTGCCAGCAGTTACAGACTAATCGAGCAGTACTTC. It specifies CASSYRLIEQYF. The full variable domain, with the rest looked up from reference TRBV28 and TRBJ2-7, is DVKVTQSSRYLVKRTGEKVFLECVQDMDHENMFWYRQDPGLGLRLIYFSYDVKMKEKGDIPEGYSVSREKKERFSLILESASTNQTSMYLCASSYRLIEQYFGPGTRLTVT.

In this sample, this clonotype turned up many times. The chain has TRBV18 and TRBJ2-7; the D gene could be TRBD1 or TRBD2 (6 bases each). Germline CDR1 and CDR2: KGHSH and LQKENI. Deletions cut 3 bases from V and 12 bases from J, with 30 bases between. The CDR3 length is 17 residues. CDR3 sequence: CASSPSSEGTGFLRWYF. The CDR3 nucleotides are TGTGCCAGCTCACCCTCATCGGAGGGAACAGGGTTCCTTCGATGGTACTTC.

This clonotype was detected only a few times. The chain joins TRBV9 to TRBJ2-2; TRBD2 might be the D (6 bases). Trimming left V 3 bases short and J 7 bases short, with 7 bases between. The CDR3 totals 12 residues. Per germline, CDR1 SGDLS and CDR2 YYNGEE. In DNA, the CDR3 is TGTGCCAGCAGCGGGGGAGGCGGGGAGCTGTTTTTT. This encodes CASSGGGGELFF.